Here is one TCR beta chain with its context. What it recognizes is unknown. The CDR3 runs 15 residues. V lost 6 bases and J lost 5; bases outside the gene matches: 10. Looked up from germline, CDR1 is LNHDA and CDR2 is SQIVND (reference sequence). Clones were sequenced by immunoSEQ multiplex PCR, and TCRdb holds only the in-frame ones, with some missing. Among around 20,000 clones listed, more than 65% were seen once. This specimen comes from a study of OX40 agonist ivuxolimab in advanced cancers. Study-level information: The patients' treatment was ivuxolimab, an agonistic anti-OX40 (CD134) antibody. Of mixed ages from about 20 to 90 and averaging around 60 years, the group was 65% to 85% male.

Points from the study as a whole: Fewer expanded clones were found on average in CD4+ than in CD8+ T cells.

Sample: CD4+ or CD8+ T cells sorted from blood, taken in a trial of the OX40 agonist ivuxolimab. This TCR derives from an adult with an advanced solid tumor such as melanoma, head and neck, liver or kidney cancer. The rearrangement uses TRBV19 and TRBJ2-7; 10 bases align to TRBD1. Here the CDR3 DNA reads TGTGCCAGTAGCCCCATAGGGGGGACAGGGGACGAGCAGTACTTC. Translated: CASSPIGGTGDEQYF.